These 9 T cell receptor beta chains were sequenced from one sample in a study of graft-versus-host responses after intestinal transplantation listed by TCRdb under 2021. Receptor libraries were prepared by the immunoSEQ multiplex PCR assay. TCRdb carries this immuneACCESS record with in-frame sequences only. Its versions omit some clonotypes, under half of them owing to an unresolved V gene in the studies checked, with the rest unexplained. The sample includes about 85,000 clones, with approximately 78% observed a single time. The ten largest make up approximately 0.88% of the sample. Their antigen targets remain unknown. Reading the label with the study, this specimen's time point is: cells obtained before transplantation from donor or recipient. The sample here was unstimulated CD4+ T cells sorted from spleen or lymph node cells, taken before intestinal transplant. The source of these receptors is a human donor who received an intestinal transplant.

The J gene is TRBJ2-5, the V gene TRBV5-1; 9 positions match TRBD1. V dropped 7 bases and J dropped 3; count of bases not matched to a gene: 10. The CDR3 has 15 residues. CDR1 is SGHRS and CDR2 is YFSETQ in the germline V gene. The CDR3 sequence: CASRPPWTGEETQYF. As DNA, the CDR3 is TGCGCCAGCCGCCCACCGTGGACAGGGGAAGAGACCCAGTACTTC.

Of note for this clone: One junction end disagrees with the germline gene, perhaps due to a read error. The chain recombines TRBV4-2 with TRBJ1-6, with D perhaps TRBD1 (6 bases). The germline V gene encodes CDR1 LGHNA and CDR2 YNFKEQ. The CDR3 has 16 residues. The CDR3 reads CASSQVSTGYNSPPHF. DNA of the CDR3: TGTGCCAGCAGCCAAGTTTCAACAGGGTATAATTCACCCCCCCACTTT.

Of note for this clone: A junction end diverges from the germline sequence, so it may reflect a read error. This chain uses TRBV5-1 with TRBJ2-7; D is unclear. The CDR3 loop spans 15 amino acids. Germline lookup yields CDR1 SGHRS and CDR2 YFSETQ. CDR3 in DNA: TGCGCCAGCAGCGATGGCGGCCTCCTCTCCCACGAGCAGTACTTC. Translating it yields CASSDGGLLSHEQYF.

The chain carries TRBV28 and TRBJ2-1, with 14 bases fitting TRBD2. V lost 6 bases, J lost 4 bases, and 17 bases stayed unmatched. CDR3 length: 20 residues. CDR1 is MDHEN and CDR2 is SYDVKM in the germline V gene. The CDR3 nucleotides read TGTGCCAGCAGATTCTCCCACAGGGGACTAGCGGGAGCTAGGTACAATGAGCAGTTCTTC. Amino acids: CASRFSHRGLAGARYNEQFF.

This chain links TRBV4-2 with TRBJ2-3; TRBD1 is a possible D gene (7 bases). Deletions cut 4 bases from V and 0 bases from J, with 11 bases between. The CDR3 totals 15 residues. Germline-derived CDR1 and CDR2 are LGHNA and YNFKEQ. The CDR3 loop is CASSLTGTSTDTQYF. The CDR3 region has the DNA TGTGCCAGCAGCCTGACAGGGACTAGCACAGATACGCAGTATTTT.

The chain joins TRBV4-1 to TRBJ2-1; TRBD2 agrees at 10 bases. Trimming took 1 base from V and 7 from J; bases not matched to a gene: 13. The germline gives CDR1 MGHRA, CDR2 YSYEKL. The CDR3 contains 18 residues. CDR3 in amino acids: CASSQVVYASGRGNEQFF. For the CDR3, the DNA is TGCGCCAGCAGCCAAGTTGTTTATGCTAGCGGGAGAGGGAATGAGCAGTTCTTC.

V usage is TRBV18 and J usage is TRBJ1-2; D unresolved. V was shortened by 2 bases and J by 4 bases, with 11 bases between the two germline ends. Germline V lookup: CDR1 KGHSH, CDR2 LQKENI. This CDR3 has 14 amino acids. The CDR3 loop reads CASSPETSVYGYTF. Here the CDR3 DNA reads TGTGCCAGCTCACCAGAGACAAGTGTCTATGGCTACACCTTC.

The V and J genes are TRBV19 and TRBJ1-4; weak D call: TRBD1 (6 bases). This CDR3 has 13 residues. Germline lookup yields CDR1 LNHDA and CDR2 SQIVND (reference sequence). V was shortened by 3 bases and J by 8 bases, with 10 bases between the two germline ends. DNA for the CDR3: TGTGCCAGTAGTATCAGGGGTAGGGAAAAACTGTTTTTT. It is translated as CASSIRGREKLFF. The full variable domain, in which reference TRBV19 and TRBJ1-4 provide the parts outside the CDR3, is DGGITQSPKYLFRKEGQNVTLSCEQNLNHDAMYWYRQDPGQGLRLIYYSQIVNDFQKGDIAEGYSVSREKKESFPLTVTSAQKNPTAFYLCASSIRGREKLFFGSGTQLSVL.

V usage is TRBV29-1 and J usage is TRBJ2-5, with 7 positions matching TRBD2. The CDR3 runs 14 residues. The V and J ends lost 4 bases and 5 bases, in that order; junction bases with no gene match: 10. Germline lookup yields CDR1 SQVTM and CDR2 ANQGSEA. The chain's CDR3 is CSVVGRTLRETQYF. The CDR3 bases are TGCAGCGTTGTCGGGAGGACGCTCCGGGAGACCCAGTACTTC.